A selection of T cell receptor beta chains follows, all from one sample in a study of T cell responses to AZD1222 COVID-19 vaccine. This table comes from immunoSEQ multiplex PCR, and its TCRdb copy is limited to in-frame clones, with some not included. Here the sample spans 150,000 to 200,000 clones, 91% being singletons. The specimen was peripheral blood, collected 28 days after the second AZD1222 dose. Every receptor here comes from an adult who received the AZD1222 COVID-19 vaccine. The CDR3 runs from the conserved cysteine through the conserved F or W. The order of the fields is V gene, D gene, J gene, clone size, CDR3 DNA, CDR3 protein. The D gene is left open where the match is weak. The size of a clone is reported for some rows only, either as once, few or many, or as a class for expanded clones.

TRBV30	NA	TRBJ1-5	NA	TGTGCCTGGAGTGTGGACACAAATCAGCCCCAGCATTTT	CAWSVDTNQPQHF
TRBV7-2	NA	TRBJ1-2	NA	TGTGCCAGCAGCTTATCGATGCTCTCATACAGTTATGTCTATGGCTACACCTTC	CASSLSMLSYSYVYGYTF
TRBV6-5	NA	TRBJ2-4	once	TGTGCCAGCACCGCGAGGGAGGGGGCAAACATTCAGTACTTC	CASTAREGANIQYF
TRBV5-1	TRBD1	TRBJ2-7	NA	TGCGCCAGCAGCTCGACAGGGGCCGGTTCCTACGAGCAGTACTTC	CASSSTGAGSYEQYF
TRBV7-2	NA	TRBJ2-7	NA	TGTGCCAGCAGCCTTATCCGGACAGTGCCCTACGAGCAGTACTTC	CASSLIRTVPYEQYF
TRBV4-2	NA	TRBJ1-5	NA	TGTGCCAGCAGCCAAGGGGGGCCCTGGGAGCCCCAGCATTTT	CASSQGGPWEPQHF
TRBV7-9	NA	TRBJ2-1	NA	TGTGCCAGCAGATCGGACGGGAGTGGCTACAATGAGCAGTTCTTC	CASRSDGSGYNEQFF
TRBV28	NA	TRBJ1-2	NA	TGTGCCAGCAGTTTAGTCTTTCAGTCAGGGAATGGCTACACCTTC	CASSLVFQSGNGYTF
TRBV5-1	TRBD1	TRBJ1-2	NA	TGCGCCAGCAGCTTGGGAGGACAGGCTATTAACTATGGCTACACCTTC	CASSLGGQAINYGYTF
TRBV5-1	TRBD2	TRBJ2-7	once	TGCGCCAGCAGCTTTCGGCCGACTAGCGCCTACGAGCAGTACTTC	CASSFRPTSAYEQYF
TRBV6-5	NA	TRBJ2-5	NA	TGTGCCAGCAGTTACTCGGGGCGGGGAACCCAGTACTTC	CASSYSGRGTQYF
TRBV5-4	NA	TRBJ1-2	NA	TGTGCCAGCAGCCGCGAGGACTATGGCTACACCTTC	CASSREDYGYTF
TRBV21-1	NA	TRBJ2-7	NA	TGTGCCAGCAGCAAAAATGCCTGGACAGGGACGGTCTACGAGCAGTACTTC	CASSKNAWTGTVYEQYF
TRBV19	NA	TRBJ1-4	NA	TGTGCCAGTAGTATTGGTGACAGGTCTGAAAAACTGTTTTTT	CASSIGDRSEKLFF
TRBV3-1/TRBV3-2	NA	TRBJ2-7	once	TGTGCCAGCAGCCATCGGTGGTTAACCTACGAGCAGTACTTC	CASSHRWLTYEQYF
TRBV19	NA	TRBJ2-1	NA	TGTGCCAGTATGGGGCTAGGAGGCAATGAGCAGTTCTTC	CASMGLGGNEQFF
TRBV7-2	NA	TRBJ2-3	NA	TGTGCCAGCAGCTACGCCCCGCGAGGGGCAGATACGCAGTATTTT	CASSYAPRGADTQYF
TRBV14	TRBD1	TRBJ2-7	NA	TGTGCCAGCAGCCGGGGGACAGGGAACTACCACGAGCAGTACTTC	CASSRGTGNYHEQYF
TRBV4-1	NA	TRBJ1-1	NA	TGCGCCAGCAGCCAGCCGGGACAGAACACTGAAGCTTTCTTT	CASSQPGQNTEAFF
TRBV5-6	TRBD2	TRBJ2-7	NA	TGTGCCAGCAGCCGAGGACCGGGACTAGCGGGAGGGCCTGTAAGGGAGCAGTACTTC	CASSRGPGLAGGPVREQYF
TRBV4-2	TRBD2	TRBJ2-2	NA	TGTGCCAGCAGCCAAGTTAGCGGGAGCGGTACCGGGGAGCTGTTTTTT	CASSQVSGSGTGELFF
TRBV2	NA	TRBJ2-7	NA	TGTGCCAGCACCCGGGACCTCTCCTACGAGCAGTACTTC	CASTRDLSYEQYF